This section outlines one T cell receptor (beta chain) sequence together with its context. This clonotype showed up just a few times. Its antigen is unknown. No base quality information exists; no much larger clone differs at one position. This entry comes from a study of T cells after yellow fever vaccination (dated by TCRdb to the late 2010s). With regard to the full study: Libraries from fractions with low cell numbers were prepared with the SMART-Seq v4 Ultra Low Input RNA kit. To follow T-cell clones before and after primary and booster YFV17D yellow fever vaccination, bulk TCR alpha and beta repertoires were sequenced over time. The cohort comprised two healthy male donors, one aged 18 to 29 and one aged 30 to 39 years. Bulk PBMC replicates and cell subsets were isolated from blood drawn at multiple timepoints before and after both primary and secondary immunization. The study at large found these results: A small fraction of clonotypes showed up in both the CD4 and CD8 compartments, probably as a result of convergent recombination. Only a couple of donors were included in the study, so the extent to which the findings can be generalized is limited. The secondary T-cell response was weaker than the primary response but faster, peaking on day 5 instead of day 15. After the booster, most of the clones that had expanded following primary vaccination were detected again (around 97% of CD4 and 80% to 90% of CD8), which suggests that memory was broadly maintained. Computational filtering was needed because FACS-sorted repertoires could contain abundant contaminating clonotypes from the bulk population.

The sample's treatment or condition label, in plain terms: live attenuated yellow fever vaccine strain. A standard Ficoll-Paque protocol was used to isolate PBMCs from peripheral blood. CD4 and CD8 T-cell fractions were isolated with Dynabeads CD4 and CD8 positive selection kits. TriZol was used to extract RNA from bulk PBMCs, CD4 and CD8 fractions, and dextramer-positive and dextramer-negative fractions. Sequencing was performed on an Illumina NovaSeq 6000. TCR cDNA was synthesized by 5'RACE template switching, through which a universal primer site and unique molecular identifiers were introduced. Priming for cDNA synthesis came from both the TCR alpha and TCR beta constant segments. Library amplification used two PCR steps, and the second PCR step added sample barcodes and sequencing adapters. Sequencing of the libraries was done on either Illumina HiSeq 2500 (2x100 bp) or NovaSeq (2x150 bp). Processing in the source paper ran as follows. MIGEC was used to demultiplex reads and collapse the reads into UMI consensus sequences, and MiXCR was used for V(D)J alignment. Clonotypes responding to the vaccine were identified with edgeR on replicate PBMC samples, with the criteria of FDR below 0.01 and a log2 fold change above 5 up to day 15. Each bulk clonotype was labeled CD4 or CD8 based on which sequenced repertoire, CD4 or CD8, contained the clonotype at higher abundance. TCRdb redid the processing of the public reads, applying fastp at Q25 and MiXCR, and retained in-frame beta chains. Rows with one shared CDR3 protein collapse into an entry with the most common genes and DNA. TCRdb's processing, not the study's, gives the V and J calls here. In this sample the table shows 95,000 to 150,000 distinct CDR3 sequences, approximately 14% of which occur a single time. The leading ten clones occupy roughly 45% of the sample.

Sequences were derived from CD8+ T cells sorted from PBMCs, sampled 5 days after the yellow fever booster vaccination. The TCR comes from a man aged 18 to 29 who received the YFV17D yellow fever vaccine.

The CDR3 region reads CSGARGSEAFF. At the DNA level, the sequence is TGCAGCGGTGCTCGGGGCTCGGAAGCTTTCTTT. The V gene is TRBV29-1 and the J gene is TRBJ1-1; perhaps TRBD1 is the D gene, with 5 bases matching. The germline ends are 14 bases apart after V is trimmed by 7 bases and J by 8 bases. Based on the germline V gene, the CDR1 and CDR2 sequences are SQVTM and ANQGSEA. There are 11 amino acids in the CDR3, from cysteine to phenylalanine inclusive. CDR3 DNA only is kept here, 33 bases in frame from base 1.